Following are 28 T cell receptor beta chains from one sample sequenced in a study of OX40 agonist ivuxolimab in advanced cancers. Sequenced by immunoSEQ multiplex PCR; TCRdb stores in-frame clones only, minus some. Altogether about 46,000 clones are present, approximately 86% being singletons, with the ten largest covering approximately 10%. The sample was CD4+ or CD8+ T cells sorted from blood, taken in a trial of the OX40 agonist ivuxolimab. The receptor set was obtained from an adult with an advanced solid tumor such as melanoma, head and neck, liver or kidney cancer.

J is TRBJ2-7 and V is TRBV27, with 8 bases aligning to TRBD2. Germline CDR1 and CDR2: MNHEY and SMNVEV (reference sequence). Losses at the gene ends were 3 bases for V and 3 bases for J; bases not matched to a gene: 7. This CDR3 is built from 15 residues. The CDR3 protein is CASSLRIAGNYEQYF. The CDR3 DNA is TGTGCCAGCAGTTTGAGGATAGCGGGGAACTACGAGCAGTACTTC.

CDR3 in DNA: TGTGCCAGCAGTGAAGCATGGGGACAGGGCAGGATCTATGGCTACACCTTC. It codes for CASSEAWGQGRIYGYTF. The rearrangement joins TRBV6-1 to TRBJ1-2, with 9 bases that match TRBD1. After removal of 0 bases from V and 4 bases from J, the junction contained 9 bases not matched to a gene. The CDR3 is 17 amino acids. In germline, CDR1 is MNHNS, CDR2 SASEGT.

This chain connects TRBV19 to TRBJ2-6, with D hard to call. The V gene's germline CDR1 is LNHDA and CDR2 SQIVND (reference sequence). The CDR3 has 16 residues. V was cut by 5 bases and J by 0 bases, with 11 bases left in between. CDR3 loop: CASSYDLSSGANVLTF. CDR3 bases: TGTGCCAGTAGTTACGACCTTAGCTCTGGGGCCAACGTCCTGACTTTC.

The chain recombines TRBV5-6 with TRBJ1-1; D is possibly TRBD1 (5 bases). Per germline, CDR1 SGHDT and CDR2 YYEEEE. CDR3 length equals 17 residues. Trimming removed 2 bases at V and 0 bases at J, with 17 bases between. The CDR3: CASSLNRRGTLNTEAFF. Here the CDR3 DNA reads TGTGCCAGCAGCTTAAATCGCCGCGGGACGCTGAACACTGAAGCTTTCTTT.

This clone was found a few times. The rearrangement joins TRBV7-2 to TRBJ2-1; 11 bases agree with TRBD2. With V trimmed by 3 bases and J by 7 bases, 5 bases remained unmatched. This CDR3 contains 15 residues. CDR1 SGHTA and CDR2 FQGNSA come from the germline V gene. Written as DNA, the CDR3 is TGTGCCAGCAGCTTCACTAGCGGGGGAGGTAATGAGCAGTTCTTC. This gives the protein CASSFTSGGGNEQFF.

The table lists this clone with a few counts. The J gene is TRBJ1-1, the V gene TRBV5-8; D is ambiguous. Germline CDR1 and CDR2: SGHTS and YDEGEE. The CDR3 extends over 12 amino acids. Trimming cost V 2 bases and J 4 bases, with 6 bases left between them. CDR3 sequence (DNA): TGTGCCAGCAGCTTTCCCAGCACTGAAGCTTTCTTT. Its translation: CASSFPSTEAFF.

In DNA form, the CDR3 reads TGTGCCAGCCGGCTTACAGAAACACCGAATGATTCACCCCTCCACTTT. Amino acid sequence: CASRLTETPNDSPLHF. This chain connects TRBV28 to TRBJ1-6; no clear D gene. This CDR3 comprises 16 residues. V was trimmed by 8 bases and J by 8 bases, leaving 22 bases between them. Germline assignment: CDR1 MDHEN and CDR2 SYDVKM.

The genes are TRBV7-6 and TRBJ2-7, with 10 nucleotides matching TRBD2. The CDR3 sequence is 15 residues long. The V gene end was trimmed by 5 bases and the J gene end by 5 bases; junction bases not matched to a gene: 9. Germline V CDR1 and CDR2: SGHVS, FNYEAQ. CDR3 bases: TGTGCCAGCAGCCCTTCCCCAGCGGGGGGGGACGAGCAGTACTTC. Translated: CASSPSPAGGDEQYF.

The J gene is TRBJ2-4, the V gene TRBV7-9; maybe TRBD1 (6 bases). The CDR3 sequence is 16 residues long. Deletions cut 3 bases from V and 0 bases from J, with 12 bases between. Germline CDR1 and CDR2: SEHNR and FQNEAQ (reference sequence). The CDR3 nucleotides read TGTGCCAGCAGCTTCACAGGGTTGGGAGCCAAAAACATTCAGTACTTC. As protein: CASSFTGLGAKNIQYF.

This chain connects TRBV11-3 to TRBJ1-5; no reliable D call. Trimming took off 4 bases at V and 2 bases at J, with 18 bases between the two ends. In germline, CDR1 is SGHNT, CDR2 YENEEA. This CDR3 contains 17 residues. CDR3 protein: CASSSDPWDICNQPQHF. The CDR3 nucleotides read TGTGCCAGCAGCTCCGACCCCTGGGATATATGCAATCAGCCCCAGCATTTT. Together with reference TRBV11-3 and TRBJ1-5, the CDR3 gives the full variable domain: EAGVVQSPRYKIIEKKQPVAFWCNPISGHNTLYWYLQNLGQGPELLIRYENEEAVDDSQLPKDRFSAERLKGVDSTLKIQPAELGDSAVYLCASSSDPWDICNQPQHFGDGTRLSIL.

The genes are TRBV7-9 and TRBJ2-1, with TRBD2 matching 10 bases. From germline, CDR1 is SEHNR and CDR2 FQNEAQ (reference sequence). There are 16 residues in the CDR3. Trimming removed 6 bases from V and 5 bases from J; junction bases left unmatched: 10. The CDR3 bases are TGTGCCAGCAGTCTTCCTAGCGGGGGACCGCACAATGAGCAGTTCTTC. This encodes CASSLPSGGPHNEQFF.

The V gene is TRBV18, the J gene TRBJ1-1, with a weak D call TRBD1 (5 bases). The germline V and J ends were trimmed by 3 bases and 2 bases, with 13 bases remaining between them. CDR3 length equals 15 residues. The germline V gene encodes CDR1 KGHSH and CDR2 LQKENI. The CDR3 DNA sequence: TGTGCCAGCTCACCCCGGGGGACTTCAAACACTGAAGCTTTCTTT. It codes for CASSPRGTSNTEAFF.

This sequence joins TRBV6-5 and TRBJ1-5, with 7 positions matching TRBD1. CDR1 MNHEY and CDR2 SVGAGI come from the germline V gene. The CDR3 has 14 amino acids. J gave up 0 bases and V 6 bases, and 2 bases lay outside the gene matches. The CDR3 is CASRDRNSNQPQHF. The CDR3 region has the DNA TGTGCCAGCAGGGACAGGAATAGCAATCAGCCCCAGCATTTT.

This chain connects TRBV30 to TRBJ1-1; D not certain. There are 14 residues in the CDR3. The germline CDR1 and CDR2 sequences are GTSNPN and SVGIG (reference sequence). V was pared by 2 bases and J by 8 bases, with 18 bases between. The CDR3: CAWSSGVRPLEAFF. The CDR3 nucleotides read TGTGCCTGGAGTTCCGGAGTCAGGCCCCTGGAAGCTTTCTTT.

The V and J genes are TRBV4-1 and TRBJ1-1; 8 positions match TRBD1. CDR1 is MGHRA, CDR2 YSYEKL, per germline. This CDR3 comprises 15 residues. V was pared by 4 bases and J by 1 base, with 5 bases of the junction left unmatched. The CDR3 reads CASSLRQGKNTEAFF. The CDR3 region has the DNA TGCGCCAGCAGCCTACGACAGGGGAAGAACACTGAAGCTTTCTTT.

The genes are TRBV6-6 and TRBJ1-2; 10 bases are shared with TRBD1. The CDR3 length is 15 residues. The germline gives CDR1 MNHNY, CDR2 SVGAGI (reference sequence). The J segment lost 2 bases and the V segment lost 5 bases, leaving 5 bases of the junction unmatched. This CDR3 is CASSHRDRGNYGYTF. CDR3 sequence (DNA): TGTGCCAGCAGTCACCGGGACAGGGGCAACTATGGCTACACCTTC.

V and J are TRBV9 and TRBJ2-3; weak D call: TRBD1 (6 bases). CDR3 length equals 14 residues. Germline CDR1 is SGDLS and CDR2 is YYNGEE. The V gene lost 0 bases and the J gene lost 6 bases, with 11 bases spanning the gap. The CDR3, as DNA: TGTGCCAGCAGCGTAGAGGGGGAAAGGGATACGCAGTATTTT. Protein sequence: CASSVEGERDTQYF. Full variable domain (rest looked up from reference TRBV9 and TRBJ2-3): DSGVTQTPKHLITATGQRVTLRCSPRSGDLSVYWYQQSLDQGLQFLIQYYNGEERAKGNILERFSAQQFPDLHSELNLSSLELGDSALYFCASSVEGERDTQYFGPGTRLTVL.

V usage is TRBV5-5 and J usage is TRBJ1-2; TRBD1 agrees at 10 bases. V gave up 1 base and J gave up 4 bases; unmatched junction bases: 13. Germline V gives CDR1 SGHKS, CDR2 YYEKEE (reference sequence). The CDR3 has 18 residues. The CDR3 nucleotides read TGTGCCAGCAGCTTGTGGTGGACAGGGGGAGAGGGTAGCTATGGCTACACCTTC. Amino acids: CASSLWWTGGEGSYGYTF. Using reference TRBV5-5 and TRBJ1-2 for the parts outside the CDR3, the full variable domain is DAGVTQSPTHLIKTRGQQVTLRCSPISGHKSVSWYQQVLGQGPQFIFQYYEKEERGRGNFPDRFSARQFPNYSSELNVNALLLGDSALYLCASSLWWTGGEGSYGYTFGSGTRLTVV.

The CDR3 DNA is TGCGCCAGCAGCCAAGCCGCCAGAAACACTGAAGCTTTCTTT. Its translation: CASSQAARNTEAFF. This chain joins TRBV4-1 and TRBJ1-1; D gene ambiguous. Trimming removed 1 base from V and 2 bases from J, with 8 bases in between. The germline CDR1 and CDR2 sequences are MGHRA and YSYEKL. The CDR3 loop spans 14 amino acids.

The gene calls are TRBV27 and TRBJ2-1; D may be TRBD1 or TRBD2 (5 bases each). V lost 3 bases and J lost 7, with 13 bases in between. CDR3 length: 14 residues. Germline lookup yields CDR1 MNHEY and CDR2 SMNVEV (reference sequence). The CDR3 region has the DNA TGTGCCAGCAGTTTTTACGGGGCTGGGAATGAGCAGTTCTTC. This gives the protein CASSFYGAGNEQFF.

The CDR3 nucleotides are TGCGCCAGCAGCCTCGCTACTAGGAAGGTTTCCTACAATGAGCAGTTCTTC. Translation gives CASSLATRKVSYNEQFF. This chain links TRBV4-1 with TRBJ2-1; D possibly corresponds to TRBD2 (5 bases). From germline, CDR1 is MGHRA and CDR2 YSYEKL. The CDR3 contains 17 residues. V was pared by 4 bases and J by 1 base, with 17 bases between.

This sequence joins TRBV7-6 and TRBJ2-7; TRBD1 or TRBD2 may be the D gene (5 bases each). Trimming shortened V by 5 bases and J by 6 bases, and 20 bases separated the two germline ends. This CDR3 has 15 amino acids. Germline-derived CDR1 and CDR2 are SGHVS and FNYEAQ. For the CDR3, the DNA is TGTGCCAGCAGCCTGGGGCTCGAGCGGTTCCGCGAGCAGTACTTC. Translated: CASSLGLERFREQYF.

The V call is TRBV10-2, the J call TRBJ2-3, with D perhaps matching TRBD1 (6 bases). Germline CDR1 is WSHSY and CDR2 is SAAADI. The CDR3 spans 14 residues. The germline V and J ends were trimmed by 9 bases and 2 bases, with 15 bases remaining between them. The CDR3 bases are TGCGCCAGTCAACCAGGGGCTACCACAGATACGCAGTATTTT. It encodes CASQPGATTDTQYF.

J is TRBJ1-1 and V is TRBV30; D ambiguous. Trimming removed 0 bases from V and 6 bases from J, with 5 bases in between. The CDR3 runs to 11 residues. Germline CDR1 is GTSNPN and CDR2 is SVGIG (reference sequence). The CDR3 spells CAWSVYAEAFF. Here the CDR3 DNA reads TGTGCCTGGAGTGTATACGCTGAAGCTTTCTTT.

CDR3 in amino acids: CASSRSSLSYNEQFF. The CDR3 bases are TGTGCCAGCAGCCGGTCTTCCCTCTCCTACAATGAGCAGTTCTTC. This chain uses TRBV27 with TRBJ2-1; D not resolved. The CDR3 is 15 amino acids. Trimming removed 6 bases from V and 0 bases from J, with 12 bases in between. Germline CDR1 and CDR2: MNHEY and SMNVEV (reference sequence).

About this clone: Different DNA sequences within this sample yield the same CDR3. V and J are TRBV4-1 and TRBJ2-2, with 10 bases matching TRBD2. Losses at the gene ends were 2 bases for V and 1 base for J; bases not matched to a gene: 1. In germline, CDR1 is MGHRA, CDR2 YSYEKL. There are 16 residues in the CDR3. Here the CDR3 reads CASSQRTSGNTGELFF. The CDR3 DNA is TGCGCCAGCAGCCAACGGACTAGCGGGAACACCGGGGAGCTGTTTTTT.

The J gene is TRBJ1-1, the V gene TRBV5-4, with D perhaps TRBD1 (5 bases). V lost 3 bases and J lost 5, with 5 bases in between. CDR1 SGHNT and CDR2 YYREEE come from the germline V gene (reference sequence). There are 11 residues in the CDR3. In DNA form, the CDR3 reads TGTGCCAGCAGCTGGGGGACTGAAGCTTTCTTT. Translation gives CASSWGTEAFF.

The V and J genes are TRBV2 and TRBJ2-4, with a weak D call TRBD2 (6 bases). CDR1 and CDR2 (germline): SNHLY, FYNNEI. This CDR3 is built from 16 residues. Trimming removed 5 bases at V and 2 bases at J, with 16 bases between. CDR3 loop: CASSPTEGKTKNIQYF. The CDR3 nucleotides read TGTGCCAGCAGTCCAACGGAGGGAAAGACCAAAAACATTCAGTACTTC.